The present entry profiles one T cell receptor beta chain with its context. The data were obtained in a study of radiotherapy plus CTLA-4 blockade in lung cancer. V was clipped by 4 bases and J by 4 bases; unmatched bases: 6. In germline, CDR1 is SEHNR, CDR2 FQNEAQ (reference sequence). This CDR3 is built from 14 residues. TCRdb's copy holds only in-frame clones and misses some; the assay was immunoSEQ multiplex PCR. The sample shows approximately 45,000 clones, 50% to 70% of them seen only once. V and J are TRBV7-9 and TRBJ1-1; 7 bases are shared with TRBD1. The material was peripheral blood, obtained from a patient treated with radiotherapy plus ipilimumab. The receptor was isolated from a human donor with non-small cell lung cancer who had a partial response to radiotherapy plus ipilimumab. Written as DNA, the CDR3 is TGTGCCAGCAGCTCGTCGACAGGGACCACTGAAGCTTTCTTT. Its translation: CASSSSTGTTEAFF.